This is a list of T cell receptor beta chains from one sample in a study of OX40 agonist ivuxolimab in advanced cancers. TCRdb's table, derived via immunoSEQ multiplex PCR, lists solely in-frame clones and lacks some. Of under 85,000 clones in the sample, roughly 83% were seen once. The sequencing here drew on CD4+ or CD8+ T cells sorted from blood, taken in a trial of the OX40 agonist ivuxolimab. Source of these receptors: an adult with an advanced solid tumor such as melanoma, head and neck, liver or kidney cancer. Each CDR3 is given with its conserved first and last residue. Clone size is given for some rows only: seen once, a few or many times, or a class if the clone is expanded.

once	TRBV5-1	TRBJ2-3	CASSLEGYTDTQYF
.	TRBV5-4	TRBJ1-5	CASSVRGGNQPQHF
once	TRBV28	TRBJ2-2	CASKGAGGTGELFF
once	TRBV2	TRBJ2-7	CASSEAGQVATYEQYF
.	TRBV6-6	TRBJ1-1	CASGSPGAFF
.	TRBV7-3	TRBJ2-1	CASSVGLAYSYNEQFF
.	TRBV5-1	TRBJ1-4	CASSMDSANEKLFF
.	TRBV4-3	TRBJ1-2	CASSHRAQSNYGYTF
.	TRBV2	TRBJ2-7	CASSHGRNPSYEQYF
.	TRBV19	TRBJ2-3	CASRGTGDTQYF
.	TRBV18	TRBJ2-1	CASSPPASYNEQFF
.	TRBV5-1	TRBJ2-1	CASSLAQAGGEQFF
.	TRBV5-1	TRBJ1-1	CASSAGHRGKLNTEAFF
.	TRBV7-3	TRBJ2-7	CASSAGPTYEQYF
.	TRBV6-6	TRBJ2-7	CASSYSLSSYEQYF
few	TRBV5-6	TRBJ1-5	CASSLGPLGNQPQHF
.	TRBV25-1	TRBJ1-2	CASSEPGTSILYGYTF
.	TRBV6-5	TRBJ2-2	CASTRQGGELFF
few	TRBV3-1/TRBV3-2	TRBJ2-7	CPRDSGRFF
.	TRBV11-2	TRBJ1-1	CASSLGLNTEAFF
.	TRBV15	TRBJ2-1	CATSRDRPHEQFF
few	TRBV4-1	TRBJ2-7	CASSQGTGGTYEQYF
.	TRBV5-6	TRBJ2-5	CASSLGPTGAKTQYF
.	TRBV18	TRBJ2-3	CASSELGEQASTDTQYF
.	TRBV6-6	TRBJ2-2	CASSTQGYGELFF
.	TRBV18	TRBJ1-1	CASSQGTNTEAFF
once	TRBV5-1	TRBJ2-7	CASSFQGDYEQYF
.	TRBV7-6	TRBJ2-3	CASSLGMRDTQYF
.	TRBV15	TRBJ2-1	CATSRGRDRGGNEQFF
.	TRBV9	TRBJ2-7	CASSVGGAVLDEQYF
.	TRBV13	TRBJ1-1	CASSLGQGAPWAFF
.	TRBV6-5	TRBJ1-5	CASSYEGRANQPQHF
.	TRBV11-2	TRBJ2-7	CASSPTGRSSEQYF
.	TRBV29-1	TRBJ1-1	CSVVEDTVNTEAFF
few	TRBV18	TRBJ1-2	CASSSISGAGSGYTF
.	TRBV30	TRBJ1-3	CAADAGNTIYF
.	TRBV5-4	TRBJ1-1	CASSARQMNTEAFF
.	TRBV5-1	TRBJ2-1	CASSLEGSSYNEQFF
.	TRBV4-3	TRBJ1-2	CASSQDRGRRSGYGYTF
.	TRBV9	TRBJ2-1	CASSVLDHLNNEQFF
.	TRBV6-5	TRBJ2-7	CASSYRSPSGEQYF
few	TRBV9	TRBJ1-1	CASSVGGAVNTEAFF
few	TRBV5-4	TRBJ1-1	CASSLDGGGNTEAFF
once	TRBV9	TRBJ2-2	CASNRFSGLAGGGGELFF